This is a list of T cell receptor beta chains from one sample in a study of Tregs in tolerant kidney transplant recipients. Profiled with immunoSEQ multiplex PCR; TCRdb holds only in-frame clones, not every one. The sample shows about 110,000 clones, 90% of them seen only once. The specimen was CD4+ T cells from blood, collected before the transplant. These receptors were taken from a human donor who received a combined kidney and bone marrow transplant. Both conserved end residues are part of each CDR3. The order of the fields is J gene, V gene, D gene, CDR3 protein. The D gene is left open where the match is weak.

TRBJ1-2 | TRBV9 | . | CASSGKTGVTTGYTF
TRBJ2-3 | TRBV19 | . | CASSIGGAVSTDTQYF
TRBJ1-1 | TRBV12-5 | . | CASGLVISPNTEAFF
TRBJ1-2 | TRBV10-3 | TRBD1 | CAISESRQGSNYGYTF
TRBJ1-4 | TRBV29-1 | . | CSVGAATNEKLFF
TRBJ2-7 | TRBV27 | TRBD2 | CASSLSASGGASEQYF
TRBJ1-4 | TRBV6-1 | . | CASSEMGQANEKLFF
TRBJ2-3 | TRBV4-1 | TRBD2 | CASSQAFLAEDTDTQYF
TRBJ2-1 | TRBV7-2 | TRBD2 | CASNSGGSGNRNEQFF
TRBJ2-7 | TRBV10-1 | . | CATSPEFRGEQYF
TRBJ1-2 | TRBV18 | TRBD1 | CASSPPQGRNGYTF
TRBJ2-3 | TRBV6-6 | . | CASSQRTDTQYF
TRBJ2-5 | TRBV9 | TRBD2 | CASSVDGFGSGRGETQYF
TRBJ1-4 | TRBV7-8 | . | CASSLLARGGSLNEKLFF
TRBJ2-4 | TRBV9 | TRBD2 | CASSVGASGINIQYF
TRBJ1-1 | TRBV13 | . | CASSLLGAEAFF
TRBJ1-5 | TRBV11-2 | TRBD1 | CASSSGTGGAQPQHF
TRBJ2-1 | TRBV5-1 | TRBD1 | CASRAERPGGRNEQFF
TRBJ2-3 | TRBV6-5 | TRBD2 | CASRTRGGSTDTQYF
TRBJ1-5 | TRBV11-2 | TRBD1 | CASSLGQGGPQPQHF
TRBJ1-2 | TRBV28 | . | CASSLRQGFRSYGYTF
TRBJ1-4 | TRBV7-9 | . | CASSLPGHSEKLFF
TRBJ1-1 | TRBV5-6 | . | CASSGGAGPTEAFF
TRBJ2-1 | TRBV7-2 | . | CASSFPSGEQFF
TRBJ2-1 | TRBV5-1 | TRBD1 | CASSLPNNRGNEQFF
TRBJ2-1 | TRBV30 | . | CATGPYNEQFF
TRBJ2-2 | TRBV11-3 | . | CASSSGPLSRGLGGGGELFF
TRBJ1-1 | TRBV29-1 | . | CSVAQGSSTEAFF
TRBJ1-5 | TRBV7-9 | . | CASSRLRDSNQPQHF
TRBJ1-1 | TRBV27 | . | CASSSFVGVPGTEAFF
TRBJ1-2 | TRBV11-2 | . | CASSSRGGEGYTF
TRBJ2-3 | TRBV25-1 | TRBD1 | CASSELGRGPAGDTQYF
TRBJ2-2 | TRBV11-3 | TRBD2 | CASSSRTSSGELFF
TRBJ2-7 | TRBV4-1 | TRBD1 | CASSAQGASYEQYF
TRBJ1-6 | TRBV19 | . | CASMAIAGNSPLHF
TRBJ2-3 | TRBV6-4 | TRBD2 | CASSDFRTSGSDTQYF
TRBJ1-3 | TRBV29-1 | . | CSVARGSDSGNTIYF
TRBJ2-7 | TRBV10-2 | . | CASSESATYEQYF
TRBJ1-1 | TRBV28 | TRBD1 | CASSETKGQGGTEAFF
TRBJ1-1 | TRBV28 | TRBD1 | CASSLRGNRGAFF
TRBJ1-1 | TRBV4-1 | TRBD1 | CANLPPGTGEFTEAFF
TRBJ2-2 | TRBV30 | . | CAWSVFPGTGELFF
TRBJ2-7 | TRBV27 | TRBD1 | CASSLGQTYEQYF
TRBJ1-5 | TRBV4-1 | . | CASSSPDRRSGQPQHF
TRBJ1-2 | TRBV14 | . | CASTRSGYGYTF
TRBJ1-2 | TRBV9 | . | CASSAWRGGSLNYGYTF
TRBJ2-5 | TRBV5-1 | TRBD2 | CASSMGTSGRAETQYF
TRBJ1-2 | TRBV5-1 | . | CASSADSYGYTF
TRBJ1-2 | TRBV2 | TRBD1 | CASSEALGTGPTYGYTF
TRBJ2-7 | TRBV19 | TRBD1 | CASSTGTGHAYEQYF
TRBJ2-5 | TRBV30 | TRBD2 | CAWSVPGGQETQYF
TRBJ2-7 | TRBV19 | . | CASSSLRQNEQYF
TRBJ2-2 | TRBV7-2 | TRBD2 | CASSSPSGGANTGELFF
TRBJ2-7 | TRBV7-6 | . | CASSLGQRDEQYF
TRBJ2-2 | TRBV5-5 | . | CASSLGPYTNTGELFF
TRBJ2-5 | TRBV5-1 | . | CASSPGRASGETQYF
TRBJ2-1 | TRBV4-3 | . | CASSQVSNNEQFF
TRBJ1-2 | TRBV6-1 | TRBD1 | CASSDPRTGGRNYGYTF
TRBJ1-1 | TRBV10-3 | TRBD1 | CAISEQGEAEAFF